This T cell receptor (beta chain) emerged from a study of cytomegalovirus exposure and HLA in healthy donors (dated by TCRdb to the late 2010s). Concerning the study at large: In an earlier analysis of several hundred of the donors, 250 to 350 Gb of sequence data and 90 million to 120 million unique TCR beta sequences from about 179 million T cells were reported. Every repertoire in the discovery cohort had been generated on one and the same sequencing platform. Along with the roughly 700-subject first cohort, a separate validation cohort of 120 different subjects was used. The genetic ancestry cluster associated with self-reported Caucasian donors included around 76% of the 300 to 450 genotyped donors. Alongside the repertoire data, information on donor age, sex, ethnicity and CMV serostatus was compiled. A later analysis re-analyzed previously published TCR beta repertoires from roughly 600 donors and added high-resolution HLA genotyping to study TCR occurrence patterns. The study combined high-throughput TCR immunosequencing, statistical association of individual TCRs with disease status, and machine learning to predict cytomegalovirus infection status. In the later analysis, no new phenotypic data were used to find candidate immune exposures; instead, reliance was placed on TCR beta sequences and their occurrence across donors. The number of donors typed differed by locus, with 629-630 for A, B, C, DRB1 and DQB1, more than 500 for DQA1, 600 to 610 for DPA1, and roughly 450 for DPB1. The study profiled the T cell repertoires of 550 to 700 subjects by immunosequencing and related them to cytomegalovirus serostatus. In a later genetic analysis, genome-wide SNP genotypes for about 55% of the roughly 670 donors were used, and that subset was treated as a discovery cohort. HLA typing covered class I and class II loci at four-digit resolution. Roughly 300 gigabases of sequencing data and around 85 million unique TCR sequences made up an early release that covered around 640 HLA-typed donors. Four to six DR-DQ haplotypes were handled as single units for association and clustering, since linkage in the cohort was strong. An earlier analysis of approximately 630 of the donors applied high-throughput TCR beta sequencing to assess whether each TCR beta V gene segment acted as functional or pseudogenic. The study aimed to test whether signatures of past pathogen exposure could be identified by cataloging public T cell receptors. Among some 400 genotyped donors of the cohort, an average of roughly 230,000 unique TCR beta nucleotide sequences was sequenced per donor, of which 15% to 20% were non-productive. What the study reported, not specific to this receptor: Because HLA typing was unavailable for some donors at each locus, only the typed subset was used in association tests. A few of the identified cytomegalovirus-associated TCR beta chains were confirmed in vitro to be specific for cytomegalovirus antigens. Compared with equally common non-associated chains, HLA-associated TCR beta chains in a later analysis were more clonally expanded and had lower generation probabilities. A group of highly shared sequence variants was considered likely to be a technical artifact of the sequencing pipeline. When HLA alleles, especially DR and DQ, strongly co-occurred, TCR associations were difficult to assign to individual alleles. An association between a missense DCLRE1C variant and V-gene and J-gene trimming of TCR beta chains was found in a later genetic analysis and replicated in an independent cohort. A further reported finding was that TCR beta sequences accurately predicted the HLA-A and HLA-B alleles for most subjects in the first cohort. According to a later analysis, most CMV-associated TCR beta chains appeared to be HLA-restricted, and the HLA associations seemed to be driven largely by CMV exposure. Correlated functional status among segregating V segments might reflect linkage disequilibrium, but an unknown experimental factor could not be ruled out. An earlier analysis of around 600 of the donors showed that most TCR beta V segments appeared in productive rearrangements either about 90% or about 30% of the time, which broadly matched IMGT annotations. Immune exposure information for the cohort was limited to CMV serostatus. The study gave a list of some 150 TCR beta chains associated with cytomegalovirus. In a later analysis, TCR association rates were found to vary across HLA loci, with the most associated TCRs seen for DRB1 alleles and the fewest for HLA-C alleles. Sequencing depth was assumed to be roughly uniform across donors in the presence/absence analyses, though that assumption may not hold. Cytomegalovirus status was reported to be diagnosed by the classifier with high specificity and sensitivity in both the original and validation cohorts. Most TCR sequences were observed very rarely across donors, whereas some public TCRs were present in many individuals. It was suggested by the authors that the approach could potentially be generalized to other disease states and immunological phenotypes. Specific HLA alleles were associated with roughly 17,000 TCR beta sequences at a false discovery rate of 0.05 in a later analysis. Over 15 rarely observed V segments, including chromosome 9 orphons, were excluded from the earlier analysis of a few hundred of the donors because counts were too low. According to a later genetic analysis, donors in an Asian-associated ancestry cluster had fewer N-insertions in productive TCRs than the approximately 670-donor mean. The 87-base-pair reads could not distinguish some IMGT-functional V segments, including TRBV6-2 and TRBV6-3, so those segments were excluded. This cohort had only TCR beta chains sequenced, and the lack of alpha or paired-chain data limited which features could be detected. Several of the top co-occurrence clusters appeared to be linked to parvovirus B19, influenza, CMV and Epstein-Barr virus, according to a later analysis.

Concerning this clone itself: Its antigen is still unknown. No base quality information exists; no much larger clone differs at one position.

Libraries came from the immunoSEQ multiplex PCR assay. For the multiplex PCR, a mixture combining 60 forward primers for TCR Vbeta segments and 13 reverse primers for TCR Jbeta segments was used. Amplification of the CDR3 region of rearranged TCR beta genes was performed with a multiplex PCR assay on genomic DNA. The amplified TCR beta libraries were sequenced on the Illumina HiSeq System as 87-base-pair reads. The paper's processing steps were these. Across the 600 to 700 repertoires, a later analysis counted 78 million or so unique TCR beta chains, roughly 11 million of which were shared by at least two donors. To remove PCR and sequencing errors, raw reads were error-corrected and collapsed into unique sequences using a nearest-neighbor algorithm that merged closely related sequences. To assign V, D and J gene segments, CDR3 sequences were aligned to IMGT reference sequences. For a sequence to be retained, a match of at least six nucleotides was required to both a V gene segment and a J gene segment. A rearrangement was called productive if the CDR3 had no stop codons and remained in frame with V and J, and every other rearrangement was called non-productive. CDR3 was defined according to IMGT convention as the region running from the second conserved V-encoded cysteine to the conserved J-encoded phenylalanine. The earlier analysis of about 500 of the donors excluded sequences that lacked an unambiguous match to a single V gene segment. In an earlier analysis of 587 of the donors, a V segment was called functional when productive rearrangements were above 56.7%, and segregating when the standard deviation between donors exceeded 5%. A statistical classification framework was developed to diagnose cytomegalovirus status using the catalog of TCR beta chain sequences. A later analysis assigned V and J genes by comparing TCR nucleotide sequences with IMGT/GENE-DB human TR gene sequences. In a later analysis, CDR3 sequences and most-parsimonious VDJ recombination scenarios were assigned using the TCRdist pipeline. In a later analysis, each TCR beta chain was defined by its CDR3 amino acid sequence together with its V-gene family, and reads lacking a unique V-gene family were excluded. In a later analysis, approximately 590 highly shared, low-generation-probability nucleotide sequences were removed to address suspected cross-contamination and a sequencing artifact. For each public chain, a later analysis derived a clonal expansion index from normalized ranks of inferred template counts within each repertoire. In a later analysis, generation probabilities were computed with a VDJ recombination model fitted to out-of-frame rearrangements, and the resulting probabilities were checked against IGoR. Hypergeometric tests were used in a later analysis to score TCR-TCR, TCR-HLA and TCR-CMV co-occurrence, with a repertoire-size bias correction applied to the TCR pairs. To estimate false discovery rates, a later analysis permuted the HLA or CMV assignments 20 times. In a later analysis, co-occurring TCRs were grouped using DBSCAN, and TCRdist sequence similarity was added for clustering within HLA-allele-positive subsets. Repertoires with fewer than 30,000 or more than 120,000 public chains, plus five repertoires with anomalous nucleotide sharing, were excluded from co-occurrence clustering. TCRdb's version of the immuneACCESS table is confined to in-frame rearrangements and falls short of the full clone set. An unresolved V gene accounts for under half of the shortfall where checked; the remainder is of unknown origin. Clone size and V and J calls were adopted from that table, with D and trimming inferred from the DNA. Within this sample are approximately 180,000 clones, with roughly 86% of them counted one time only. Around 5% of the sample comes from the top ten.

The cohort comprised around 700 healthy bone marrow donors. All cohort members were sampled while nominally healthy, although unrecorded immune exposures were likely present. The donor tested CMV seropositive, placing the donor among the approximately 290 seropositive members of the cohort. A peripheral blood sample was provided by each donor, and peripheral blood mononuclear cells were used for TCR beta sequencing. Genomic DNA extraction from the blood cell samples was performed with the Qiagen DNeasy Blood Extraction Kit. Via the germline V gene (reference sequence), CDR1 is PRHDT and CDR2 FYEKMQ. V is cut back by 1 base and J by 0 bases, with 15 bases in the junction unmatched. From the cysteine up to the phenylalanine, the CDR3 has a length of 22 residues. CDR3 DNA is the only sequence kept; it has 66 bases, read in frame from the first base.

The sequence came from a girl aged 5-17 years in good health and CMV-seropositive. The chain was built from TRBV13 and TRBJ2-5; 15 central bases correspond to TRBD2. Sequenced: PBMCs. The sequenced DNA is TGTGCCAGCAGCTTAGAGGGACTGCCGGGACTAGCGGGGGGATCGTACCAAGAGACCCAGTACTTC. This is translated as CASSLEGLPGLAGGSYQETQYF.